The source of this TCR beta chain is a study of T cells in Graves' hyperthyroidism and ophthalmopathy. Deletions cut 1 base from V and 0 bases from J, with 7 bases between. The CDR3 length is 15 residues. Germline V gene sequence: CDR1 MGHRA, CDR2 YSYEKL. Patients with uncontrolled infections, other autoimmune diseases, pregnancy or lactation were excluded. Clinical symptoms, serum thyroxine, TRAb, thyroid ultrasound and orbital computed tomography established diagnosis. Fresh peripheral blood, around 10 ml of it, supplied the PBMCs. Amplified regions were TCR beta CDR3 sequences from RNA transcripts. Researchers ran a first-round RT-PCR on the TCR CDR3 using the HTBI primer set. TCRdb fed the multiplex PCR reads into MiXCR, producing one record per CDR3 protein. The sample consists of fewer than 650,000 distinct CDR3 sequences, around 13% of them appearing once.

Sample: blood. J is TRBJ1-3 and V is TRBV4-1; D gene unclear. This clonotype was sampled from a woman in her forties with Graves' hyperthyroidism. The chain's CDR3 is CASSQVGNSGNTIYF. For the CDR3, the DNA is TGCGCCAGCAGCCAAGTTGGGAACTCTGGAAACACCATATATTTT.